The entry below describes one TCR beta chain. Its matching antigen is unknown. These data belong to a study of post-analysis software for immune sequencing data. Researchers reported that TCR beta cDNA libraries carried unique molecular identifiers. MiXCR, run by TCRdb on the PCR reads, gives a single entry per CDR3 protein. This table holds roughly 800,000 distinct CDR3 sequences, 25% to 30% found once. CDR3 length: 15 amino acids. Looked up from germline, CDR1 is SGHRS and CDR2 is YFSETQ. With 0 bases removed from V and 1 base from J, the gap between germline ends came to 10 bases. Findings and caveats of the study: TRBV5-6, TRBV5-1 and TRBV20-1 were among about 5 TRBV segments more frequent in patients than controls.

The sequenced sample was blood. This TCR was sampled from a girl aged 10-17 years with multiple sclerosis. This sequence joins TRBV5-1 and TRBJ2-5, with D unresolved. The CDR3 region is CASSLEDAIQETQYF. The DNA of the CDR3 is TGCGCCAGCAGCTTGGAGGACGCAATCCAAGAGACCCAGTACTTC.